The rows below give T cell receptor beta chains drawn from one sample of a study of blood T cell repertoires in COVID-19. The table came from immunoSEQ multiplex PCR; TCRdb's copy has only in-frame clones and leaves some out. In the table there are around 250,000 clones, roughly 89% of which are singletons. The sequenced sample consisted of peripheral blood. The source is a woman in her forties who had recovered from COVID-19. CDR3s include the opening cysteine and the closing phenylalanine or tryptophan. The D gene is left open where the match is weak. Part of the rows lack a size; the others show once, few, many or a class for expanded clones.

j_call | v_call | clone_size | d_call | cdr3_aa | cdr3_nt
TRBJ2-7 | TRBV10-3 | - | - | CAISEEGSYEQYF | TGTGCCATCAGTGAGGAGGGATCCTACGAGCAGTACTTC
TRBJ1-5 | TRBV6-1 | - | - | CASSERQAVQPQHF | TGTGCCAGCAGTGAAAGACAGGCCGTTCAGCCCCAGCATTTT
TRBJ2-1 | TRBV6-5 | - | - | CASSLASAYNEQFF | TGTGCCAGCAGCCTCGCTAGCGCCTACAATGAGCAGTTCTTC
TRBJ2-3 | TRBV5-1 | - | TRBD2 | CASSTGLAGARADTQYF | TGCGCCAGCAGCACCGGACTAGCGGGAGCCCGCGCAGATACGCAGTATTTT
TRBJ2-5 | TRBV29-1 | once | TRBD2 | CSVELGGETQYF | TGCAGCGTTGAATTGGGGGGGGAGACCCAGTACTTC
TRBJ1-5 | TRBV4-1 | - | - | CASSQDLIGQLYQPQHF | TGCGCCAGCAGCCAAGATCTTATAGGACAGCTGTATCAGCCCCAGCATTTT
TRBJ2-7 | TRBV6-1 | few | TRBD1 | CASSEARGLDEQYF | TGTGCCAGCAGTGAAGCGAGGGGGCTCGACGAGCAGTACTTC
TRBJ1-5 | TRBV7-2 | - | - | CASSLSSGENQPQHF | TGTGCCAGCAGCTTATCATCAGGGGAAAATCAGCCCCAGCATTTT
TRBJ1-3 | TRBV6-6 | - | - | CASTGVTNSGNTIYF | TGTGCCAGCACGGGGGTTACTAACTCTGGAAACACCATATATTTT
TRBJ1-1 | TRBV6-5 | - | - | CASSRTIPNTEAFF | TGTGCCAGCAGTAGAACAATCCCGAACACTGAAGCTTTCTTT
TRBJ1-2 | TRBV28 | - | TRBD1 | CASSTRTGAINGYTF | TGTGCCAGCAGTACCCGGACAGGGGCTATTAATGGCTACACCTTC
TRBJ2-3 | TRBV11-2 | - | - | CASSLGQVISTDTQYF | TGTGCCAGCAGCTTAGGGCAGGTGATTAGCACAGATACGCAGTATTTT
TRBJ1-1 | TRBV6-5 | many | - | CASSPGRAEAFF | TGTGCCAGCAGCCCGGGGAGGGCTGAAGCTTTCTTT
TRBJ2-1 | TRBV3-1/TRBV3-2 | - | - | CASRSSYNEQFF | TGTGCCAGCAGATCTTCCTACAATGAGCAGTTCTTC
TRBJ2-3 | TRBV4-1 | - | - | CASSQTGGSTDTQYF | TGCGCCAGCAGCCAAACCGGGGGTAGCACAGATACGCAGTATTTT
TRBJ2-1 | TRBV11-3 | - | TRBD2 | CASSLDLTSGSPGEQFF | TGTGCCAGCAGCTTAGACCTAACTAGCGGGAGTCCGGGTGAGCAGTTCTTC
TRBJ1-1 | TRBV28 | - | - | CAGVGRLNTEAFF | TGTGCAGGGGTAGGTCGGTTGAACACTGAAGCTTTCTTT
TRBJ2-7 | TRBV27 | - | - | CASSRDPGGSNEQYF | TGTGCCAGCAGTCGAGACCCCGGCGGGTCCAACGAGCAGTACTTC
TRBJ2-3 | TRBV7-9 | - | TRBD2 | CASSPTWTSGTTDTQYF | TGTGCCAGCAGCCCGACGTGGACTAGCGGGACCACAGATACGCAGTATTTT
TRBJ2-3 | TRBV5-3 | - | TRBD2 | CARSTQAGGPTDTQYF | TGTGCCAGAAGCACCCAAGCGGGAGGGCCCACAGATACGCAGTATTTT
TRBJ1-2 | TRBV7-9 | - | TRBD1 | CASSSGQGGSYGYTF | TGTGCCAGCAGCTCGGGACAGGGAGGGAGCTATGGCTACACCTTC
TRBJ2-7 | TRBV6-5 | once | TRBD1 | CASVGDRVTTYEQYF | TGTGCCAGCGTCGGGGACAGGGTTACTACCTACGAGCAGTACTTC
TRBJ2-1 | TRBV6-1 | - | - | CASSEGRQSVAQFF | TGTGCCAGCAGTGAAGGCCGACAGAGTGTGGCGCAGTTCTTC
TRBJ2-1 | TRBV27 | - | TRBD2 | CASSFQGGRGSYNEQFF | TGTGCCAGCAGCTTCCAGGGAGGGCGCGGCTCCTACAATGAGCAGTTCTTC
TRBJ2-1 | TRBV29-1 | - | TRBD2 | CSVEDLASGRTDEQFF | TGCAGCGTTGAAGATCTGGCTAGCGGGAGGACCGATGAGCAGTTCTTC
TRBJ2-5 | TRBV6-5 | - | - | CASSYWVAEKETQYF | TGTGCCAGCAGTTACTGGGTAGCGGAAAAAGAGACCCAGTACTTC
TRBJ2-1 | TRBV30 | - | TRBD2 | CAYRAGGPAQFF | TGTGCCTACAGAGCGGGAGGGCCGGCGCAGTTCTTC
TRBJ1-5 | TRBV19 | - | - | CASSAQDRFNQPQHF | TGTGCCAGTAGTGCCCAAGACAGGTTCAATCAGCCCCAGCATTTT
TRBJ2-1 | TRBV5-5 | - | TRBD2 | CASSLAPSGINEQFF | TGTGCCAGCAGCTTGGCCCCTAGCGGGATCAATGAGCAGTTCTTC
TRBJ2-7 | TRBV9 | - | TRBD1 | CASSEGDRGPYEQYF | TGTGCCAGCAGCGAAGGGGACAGGGGGCCCTACGAGCAGTACTTC
TRBJ1-5 | TRBV30 | - | - | CAWSVAGGQPQHF | TGTGCCTGGAGTGTAGCGGGAGGTCAGCCCCAGCATTTT
TRBJ2-7 | TRBV19 | few | TRBD2 | CASSRAGGGYEQYF | TGTGCCAGTAGTAGGGCGGGAGGAGGCTACGAGCAGTACTTC
TRBJ2-4 | TRBV3-1/TRBV3-2 | - | - | CASSQGGLIQYF | TGTGCCAGCAGCCAAGGTGGCCTCATTCAGTACTTC
TRBJ1-2 | TRBV10-3 | once | - | CAIQGSGYGYTF | TGTGCCATCCAGGGTAGCGGCTATGGCTACACCTTC
TRBJ2-3 | TRBV2 | - | TRBD1 | CASSYRGTQYF | TGTGCCAGCAGTTACAGGGGTACGCAGTATTTT
TRBJ2-3 | TRBV7-9 | - | TRBD2 | CASSRAGGSTDTQYF | TGTGCCAGCTCCCGAGCGGGAGGAAGCACAGATACGCAGTATTTT
TRBJ2-1 | TRBV7-6 | - | - | CASSFGQLIDNEQFF | TGTGCCAGCAGCTTCGGACAGTTAATCGACAATGAGCAGTTCTTC
TRBJ2-1 | TRBV9 | - | TRBD2 | CASSVRTSGRGAYNEQFF | TGTGCCAGCAGCGTCAGGACTAGCGGGAGGGGGGCCTACAATGAGCAGTTCTTC
TRBJ2-5 | TRBV12-5 | - | - | CASGLVQKDRGETQYF | TGTGCTAGTGGTTTGGTACAAAAGGACAGAGGAGAGACCCAGTACTTC
TRBJ2-5 | TRBV24-1 | - | TRBD1 | CATSDLRDSVYGETQYF | TGTGCCACCAGTGATCTCCGGGACAGCGTGTACGGAGAGACCCAGTACTTC
TRBJ1-1 | TRBV24-1 | - | TRBD1 | CATSDSGQGTEAFF | TGTGCCACCAGTGATTCGGGACAGGGGACTGAAGCTTTCTTT
TRBJ2-3 | TRBV19 | - | TRBD2 | CASSVGLAGGPFGTDTQYF | TGTGCCAGTAGTGTCGGACTAGCGGGAGGGCCTTTCGGCACAGATACGCAGTATTTT
TRBJ2-2 | TRBV7-9 | - | - | CASSLSSGNTGELFF | TGTGCCAGCAGCCTTAGCAGCGGAAACACCGGGGAGCTGTTTTTT
TRBJ1-1 | TRBV5-1 | - | - | CASSSTANTEAFF | TGCGCCAGCAGCTCGACAGCGAACACTGAAGCTTTCTTT
TRBJ1-5 | TRBV27 | - | - | CASRSGGQPQHF | TGTGCCAGCCGCTCCGGCGGTCAGCCCCAGCATTTT
TRBJ1-1 | TRBV27 | - | - | CASSLWGPLNTEAFF | TGTGCCAGCAGTTTGTGGGGCCCTCTGAACACTGAAGCTTTCTTT
TRBJ2-3 | TRBV29-1 | - | - | CSVRREGTDTQYF | TGCAGCGTTCGGAGAGAGGGCACAGATACGCAGTATTTT
TRBJ2-1 | TRBV7-2 | - | - | CASRRTSPDEQFF | TGTGCCAGCAGGAGAACTTCCCCCGATGAGCAGTTCTTC
TRBJ1-4 | TRBV19 | - | - | CASSFARKLFF | TGTGCCAGTAGTTTTGCGCGAAAACTGTTTTTT
TRBJ2-3 | TRBV15 | - | - | CATSRAYSDTQYF | TGTGCCACCAGCAGAGCCTACTCAGATACGCAGTATTTT
TRBJ1-4 | TRBV12-2 | - | - | CASRLGTGVNEKLFF | TGTGCAAGTCGCTTAGGGACAGGGGTTAATGAAAAACTGTTTTTT
TRBJ1-1 | TRBV7-9 | - | TRBD1 | CASSPPRDRGSMNTEAFF | TGTGCCAGCAGCCCCCCCCGGGACAGGGGATCTATGAACACTGAAGCTTTCTTT
TRBJ2-7 | TRBV6-5 | - | - | CASHPGQAIYEQYF | TGTGCCAGCCATCCAGGACAAGCGATATACGAGCAGTACTTC